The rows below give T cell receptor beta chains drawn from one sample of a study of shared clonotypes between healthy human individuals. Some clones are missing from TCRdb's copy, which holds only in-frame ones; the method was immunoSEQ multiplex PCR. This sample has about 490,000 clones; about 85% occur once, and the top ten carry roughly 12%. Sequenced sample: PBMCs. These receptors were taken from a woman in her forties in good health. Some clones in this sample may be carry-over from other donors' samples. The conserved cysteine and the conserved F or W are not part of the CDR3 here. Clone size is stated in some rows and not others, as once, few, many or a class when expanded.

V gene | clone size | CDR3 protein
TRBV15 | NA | ATSTYMGGSEQY
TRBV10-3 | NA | AIQGQGADSNQPQH
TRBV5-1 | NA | ASSLVWYEQY
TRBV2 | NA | ASSEERARRELF
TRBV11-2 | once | ASSPWPPYEQY
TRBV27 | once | ASSPGGYYNEQF
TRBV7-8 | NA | ASSSPGAGGEEQY
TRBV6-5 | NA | ASRMTAFYEQY
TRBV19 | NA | ASSIDPEEGYYGYT
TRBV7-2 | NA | ASSLGGTGANVLT